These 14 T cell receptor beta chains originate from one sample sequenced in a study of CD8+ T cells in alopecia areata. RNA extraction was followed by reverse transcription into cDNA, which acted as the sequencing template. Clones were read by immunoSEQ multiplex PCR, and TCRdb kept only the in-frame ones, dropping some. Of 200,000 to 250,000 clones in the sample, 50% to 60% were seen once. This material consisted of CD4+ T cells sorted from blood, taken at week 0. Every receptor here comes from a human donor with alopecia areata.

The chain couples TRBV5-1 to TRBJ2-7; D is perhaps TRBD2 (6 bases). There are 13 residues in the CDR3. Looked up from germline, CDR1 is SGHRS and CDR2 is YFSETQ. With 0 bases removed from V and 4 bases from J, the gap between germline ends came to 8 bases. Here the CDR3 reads CASSLVGGYEQYF. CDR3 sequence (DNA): TGCGCCAGCAGCTTGGTAGGAGGGTACGAGCAGTACTTC.

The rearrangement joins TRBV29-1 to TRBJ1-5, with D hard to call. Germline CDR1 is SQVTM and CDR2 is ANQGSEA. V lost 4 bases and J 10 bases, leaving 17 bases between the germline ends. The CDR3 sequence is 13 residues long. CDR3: CSVGRGTGFPQHF. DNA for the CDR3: TGCAGCGTTGGCCGGGGAACTGGTTTTCCCCAGCATTTT.

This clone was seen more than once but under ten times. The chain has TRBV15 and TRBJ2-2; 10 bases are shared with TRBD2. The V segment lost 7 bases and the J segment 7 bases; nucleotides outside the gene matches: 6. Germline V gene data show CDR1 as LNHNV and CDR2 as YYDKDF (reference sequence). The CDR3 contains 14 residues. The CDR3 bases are TGTGCCACCACCCCGGGACTAGCGTTCGGGGAGCTGTTTTTT. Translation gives CATTPGLAFGELFF.

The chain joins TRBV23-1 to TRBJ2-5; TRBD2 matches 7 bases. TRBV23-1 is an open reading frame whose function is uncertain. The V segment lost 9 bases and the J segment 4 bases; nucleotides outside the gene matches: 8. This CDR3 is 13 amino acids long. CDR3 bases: TGCGCCAGAACCCGAGGGGAGGGAGAGACCCAGTACTTC. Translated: CARTRGEGETQYF.

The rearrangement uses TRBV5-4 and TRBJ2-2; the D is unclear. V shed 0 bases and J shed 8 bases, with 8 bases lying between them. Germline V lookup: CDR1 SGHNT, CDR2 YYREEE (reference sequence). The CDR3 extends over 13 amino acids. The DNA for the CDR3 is TGTGCCAGCAGCTTGGCCTCCCGGGGGGAGCTGTTTTTT. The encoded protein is CASSLASRGELFF.

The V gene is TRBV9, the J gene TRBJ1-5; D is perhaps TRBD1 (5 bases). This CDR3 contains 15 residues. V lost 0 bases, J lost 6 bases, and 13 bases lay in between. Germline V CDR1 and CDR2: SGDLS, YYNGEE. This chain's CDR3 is CASSVGGSEVQPQHF. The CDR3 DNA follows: TGTGCCAGCAGCGTAGGGGGGAGCGAGGTTCAGCCCCAGCATTTT.

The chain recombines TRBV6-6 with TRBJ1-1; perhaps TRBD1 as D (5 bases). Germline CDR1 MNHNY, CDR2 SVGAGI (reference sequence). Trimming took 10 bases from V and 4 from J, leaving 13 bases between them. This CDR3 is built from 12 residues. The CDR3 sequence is CATHEGSTEAFF. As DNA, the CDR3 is TGTGCCACCCACGAGGGGAGCACTGAAGCTTTCTTT.

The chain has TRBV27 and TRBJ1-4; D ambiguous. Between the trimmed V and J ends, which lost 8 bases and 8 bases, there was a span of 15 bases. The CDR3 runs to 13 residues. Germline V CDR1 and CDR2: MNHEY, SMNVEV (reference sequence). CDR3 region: CASGRREGEKLFF. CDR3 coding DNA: TGTGCCAGCGGGAGGAGGGAGGGCGAAAAACTGTTTTTT.

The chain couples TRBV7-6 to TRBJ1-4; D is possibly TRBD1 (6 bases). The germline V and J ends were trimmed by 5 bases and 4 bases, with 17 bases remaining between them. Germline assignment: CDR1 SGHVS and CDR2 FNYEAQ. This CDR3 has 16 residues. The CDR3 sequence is CASSPWRGANNEKLFF. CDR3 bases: TGTGCCAGCAGCCCCTGGCGGGGGGCTAATAATGAAAAACTGTTTTTT.

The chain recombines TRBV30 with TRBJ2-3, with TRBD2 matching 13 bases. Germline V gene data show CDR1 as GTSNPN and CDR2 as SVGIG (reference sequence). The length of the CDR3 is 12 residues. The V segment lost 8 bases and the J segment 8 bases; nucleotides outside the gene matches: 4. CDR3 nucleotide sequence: TGTGCCACCGGACTAGCGGGGGCTACGCAGTATTTT. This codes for CATGLAGATQYF.

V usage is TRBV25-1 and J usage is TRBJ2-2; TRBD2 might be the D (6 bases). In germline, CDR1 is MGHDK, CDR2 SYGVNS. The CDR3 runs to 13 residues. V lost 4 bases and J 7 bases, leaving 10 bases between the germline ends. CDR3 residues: CASSGGDRGELFF. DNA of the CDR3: TGTGCCAGCAGTGGGGGGGACCGCGGGGAGCTGTTTTTT.

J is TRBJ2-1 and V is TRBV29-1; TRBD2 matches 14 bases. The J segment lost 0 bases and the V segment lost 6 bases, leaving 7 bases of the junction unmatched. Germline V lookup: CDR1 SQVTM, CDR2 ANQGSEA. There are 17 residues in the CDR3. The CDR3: CSVRTSGRTSSYNEQFF. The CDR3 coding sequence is TGCAGCGTCAGGACTAGCGGGAGGACCAGCTCCTACAATGAGCAGTTCTTC.

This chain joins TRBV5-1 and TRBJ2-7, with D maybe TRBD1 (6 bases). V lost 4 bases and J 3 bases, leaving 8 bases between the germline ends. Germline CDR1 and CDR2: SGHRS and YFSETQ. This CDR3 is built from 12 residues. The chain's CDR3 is CASSGQLYEQYF. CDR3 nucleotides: TGCGCCAGCAGCGGACAGCTCTACGAGCAGTACTTC.

This chain's CDR3 is CASSEAWRGGGNQPQHF. In nucleotides, the CDR3 is TGTGCCAGCAGTGAAGCATGGAGGGGCGGTGGGAATCAGCCCCAGCATTTT. The genes are TRBV2 and TRBJ1-5, with TRBD1 as a possible D gene (5 bases). The CDR3 sequence is 17 residues long. Germline V CDR1 and CDR2: SNHLY, FYNNEI. V lost 0 bases, J lost 4 bases, and 16 bases lay in between.